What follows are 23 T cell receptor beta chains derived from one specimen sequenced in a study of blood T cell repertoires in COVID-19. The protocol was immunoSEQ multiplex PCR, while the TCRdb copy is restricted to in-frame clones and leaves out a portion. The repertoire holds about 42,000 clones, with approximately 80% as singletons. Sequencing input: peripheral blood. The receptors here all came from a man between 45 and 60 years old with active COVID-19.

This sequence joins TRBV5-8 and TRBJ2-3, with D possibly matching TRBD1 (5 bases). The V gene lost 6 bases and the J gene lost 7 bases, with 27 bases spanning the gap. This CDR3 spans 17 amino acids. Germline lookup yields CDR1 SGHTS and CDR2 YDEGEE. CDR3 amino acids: CASIRPRSYGRAYTQYF. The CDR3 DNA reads TGTGCCAGCATCAGGCCCAGATCCTACGGCAGGGCTTATACGCAGTATTTT.

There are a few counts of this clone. CDR3 residues: CASGTNEAFF. The CDR3 DNA is TGCGCCAGCGGGACAAATGAAGCTTTCTTT. The V and J genes are TRBV4-1 and TRBJ1-1, with a weak D call TRBD1 (6 bases). The ends were cut back, 8 bases at V and 7 bases at J, with 8 bases in the middle. The CDR3 length is 10 residues. In germline, CDR1 is MGHRA, CDR2 YSYEKL.

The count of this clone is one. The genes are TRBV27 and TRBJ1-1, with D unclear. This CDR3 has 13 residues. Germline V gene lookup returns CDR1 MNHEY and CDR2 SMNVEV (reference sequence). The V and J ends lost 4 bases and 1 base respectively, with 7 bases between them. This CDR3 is CASSSGRNTEAFF. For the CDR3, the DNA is TGTGCCAGCAGTTCAGGAAGGAACACTGAAGCTTTCTTT.

The CDR3 spells CASSLAGGDIQYF. The CDR3, as DNA: TGTGCCAGCAGCTTAGCTGGGGGGGACATTCAGTACTTC. The gene calls are TRBV7-9 and TRBJ2-4, with 7 bases lining up with TRBD2. J gave up 8 bases and V 0 bases, and 1 base lay outside the gene matches. The CDR3 length is 13 residues. Germline V CDR1 and CDR2: SEHNR, FQNEAQ (reference sequence).

The CDR3 region is CASSQFAGASTDTQYF. Here the CDR3 DNA reads TGTGCCAGCAGCCAATTTGCGGGGGCCTCCACAGATACGCAGTATTTT. The rearrangement joins TRBV3-1 (or the pseudogene TRBV3-2) to TRBJ2-3; perhaps TRBD2 as D (7 bases). Germline V gene sequence: CDR1 LGHDT, CDR2 YNNKEL (reference sequence). The CDR3 is 16 amino acids. Trimming took 2 bases from V and 2 from J, leaving 14 bases between them.

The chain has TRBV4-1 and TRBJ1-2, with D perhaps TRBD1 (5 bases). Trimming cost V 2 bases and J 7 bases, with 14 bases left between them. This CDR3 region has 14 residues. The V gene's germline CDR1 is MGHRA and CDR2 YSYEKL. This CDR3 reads CASSQPGRSGGYTF. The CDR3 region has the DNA TGCGCCAGCAGCCAACCAGGGCGAAGTGGTGGCTACACCTTC.

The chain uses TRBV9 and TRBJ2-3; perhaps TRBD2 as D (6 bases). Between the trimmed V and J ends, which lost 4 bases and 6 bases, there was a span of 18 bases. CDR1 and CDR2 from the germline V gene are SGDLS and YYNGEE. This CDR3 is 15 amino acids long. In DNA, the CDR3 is TGTGCCAGCAGCATATGGGGGGAGGATGCGGATACGCAGTATTTT. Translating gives CASSIWGEDADTQYF.

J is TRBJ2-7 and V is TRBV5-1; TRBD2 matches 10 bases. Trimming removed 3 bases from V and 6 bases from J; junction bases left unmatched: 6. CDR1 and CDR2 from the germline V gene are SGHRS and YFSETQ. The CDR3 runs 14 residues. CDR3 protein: CASSSLAGVGEQYF. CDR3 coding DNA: TGCGCCAGCAGCTCGCTAGCGGGGGTGGGCGAGCAGTACTTC. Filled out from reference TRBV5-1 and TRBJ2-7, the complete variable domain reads KAGVTQTPRYLIKTRGQQVTLSCSPISGHRSVSWYQQTPGQGLQFLFEYFSETQRNKGNFPGRFSGRQFSNSRSEMNVSTLELGDSALYLCASSSLAGVGEQYFGPGTRLTVT.

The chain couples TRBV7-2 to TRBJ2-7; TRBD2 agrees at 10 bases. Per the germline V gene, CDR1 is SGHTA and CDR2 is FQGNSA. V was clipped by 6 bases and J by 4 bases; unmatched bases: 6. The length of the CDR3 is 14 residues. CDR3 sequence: CASRLTSGTYEQYF. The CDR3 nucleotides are TGTGCCAGCAGGCTAACTAGCGGGACTTACGAGCAGTACTTC.

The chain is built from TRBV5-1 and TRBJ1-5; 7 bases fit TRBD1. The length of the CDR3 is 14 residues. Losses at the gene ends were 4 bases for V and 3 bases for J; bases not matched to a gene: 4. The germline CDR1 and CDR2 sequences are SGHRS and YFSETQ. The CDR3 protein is CASSGGGPNQPQHF. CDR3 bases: TGCGCCAGCAGCGGAGGGGGCCCCAATCAGCCCCAGCATTTT.

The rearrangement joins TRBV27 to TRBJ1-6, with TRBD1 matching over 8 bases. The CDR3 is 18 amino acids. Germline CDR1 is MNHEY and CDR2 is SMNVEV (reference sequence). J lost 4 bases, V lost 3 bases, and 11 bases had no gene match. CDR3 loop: CASSFSPRGQGYNSPLHF. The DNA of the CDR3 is TGTGCCAGCAGTTTCTCCCCCAGGGGGCAAGGGTATAATTCACCCCTCCACTTT.

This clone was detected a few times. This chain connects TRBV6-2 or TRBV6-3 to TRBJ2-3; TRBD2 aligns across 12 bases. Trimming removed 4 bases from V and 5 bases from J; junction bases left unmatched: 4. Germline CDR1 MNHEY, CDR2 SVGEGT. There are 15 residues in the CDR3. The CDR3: CASSLPGLAGDTQYF. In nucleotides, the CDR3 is TGTGCCAGCAGTTTGCCGGGACTAGCGGGAGATACGCAGTATTTT.

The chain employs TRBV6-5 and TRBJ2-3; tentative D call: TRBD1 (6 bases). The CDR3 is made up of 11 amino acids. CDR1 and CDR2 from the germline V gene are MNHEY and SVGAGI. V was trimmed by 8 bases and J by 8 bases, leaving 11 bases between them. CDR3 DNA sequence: TGTGCCAGCGGGGGCCAACGTACGCAGTATTTT. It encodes CASGGQRTQYF.

The CDR3 region is CASSPGTGGTDTQYF. For the CDR3, the DNA is TGTGCCAGCAGCCCCGGGACAGGGGGCACAGATACGCAGTATTTT. The rearrangement uses TRBV7-2 and TRBJ2-3; TRBD1 matches at 10 bases. Trimming at V came to 5 bases and at J to 1 base, leaving 3 bases not matched to a gene. CDR1 and CDR2 (germline): SGHTA, FQGNSA. The CDR3 sequence is 15 residues long.

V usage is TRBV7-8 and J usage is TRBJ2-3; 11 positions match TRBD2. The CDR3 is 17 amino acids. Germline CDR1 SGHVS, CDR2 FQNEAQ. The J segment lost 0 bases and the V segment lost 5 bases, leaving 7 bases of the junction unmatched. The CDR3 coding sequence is TGTGCCAGCAGCCCCAGACTAGCGGGGCGCAGCACAGATACGCAGTATTTT. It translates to CASSPRLAGRSTDTQYF.

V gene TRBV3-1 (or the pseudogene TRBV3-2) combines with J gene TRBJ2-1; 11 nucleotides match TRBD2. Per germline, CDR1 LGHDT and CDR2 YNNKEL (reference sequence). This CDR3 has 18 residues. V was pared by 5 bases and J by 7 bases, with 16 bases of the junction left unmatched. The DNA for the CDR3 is TGTGCCAGCAGCACCAACGCCGTTCTAGCGGGGGGAAGAAATGAGCAGTTCTTC. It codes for CASSTNAVLAGGRNEQFF.

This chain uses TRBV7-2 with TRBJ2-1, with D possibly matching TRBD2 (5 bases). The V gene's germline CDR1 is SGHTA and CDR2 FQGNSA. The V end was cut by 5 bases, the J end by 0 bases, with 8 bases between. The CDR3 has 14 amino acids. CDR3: CASSKAGSYNEQFF. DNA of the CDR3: TGTGCCAGCAGCAAGGCGGGCTCCTACAATGAGCAGTTCTTC.

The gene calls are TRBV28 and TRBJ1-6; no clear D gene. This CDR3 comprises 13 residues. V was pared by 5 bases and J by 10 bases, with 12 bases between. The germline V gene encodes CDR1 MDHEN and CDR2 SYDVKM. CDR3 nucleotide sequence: TGTGCCAGCAGTCCCGTCCGGCGGTCACCCCTCCACTTT. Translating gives CASSPVRRSPLHF.

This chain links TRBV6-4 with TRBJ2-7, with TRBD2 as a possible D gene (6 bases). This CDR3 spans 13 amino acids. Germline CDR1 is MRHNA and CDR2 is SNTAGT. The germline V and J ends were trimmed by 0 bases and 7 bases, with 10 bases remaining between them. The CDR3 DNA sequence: TGTGCCAGCAGTGACTCGGAGGGTTCTGAGCAGTACTTC. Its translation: CASSDSEGSEQYF.

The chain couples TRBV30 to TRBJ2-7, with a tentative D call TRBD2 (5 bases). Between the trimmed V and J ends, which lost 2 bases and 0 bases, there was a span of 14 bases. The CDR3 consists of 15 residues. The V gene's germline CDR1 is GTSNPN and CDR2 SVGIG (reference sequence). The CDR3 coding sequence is TGTGCCTGGAGTCTTACCGGACTGATCTCCTACGAGCAGTACTTC. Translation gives CAWSLTGLISYEQYF.

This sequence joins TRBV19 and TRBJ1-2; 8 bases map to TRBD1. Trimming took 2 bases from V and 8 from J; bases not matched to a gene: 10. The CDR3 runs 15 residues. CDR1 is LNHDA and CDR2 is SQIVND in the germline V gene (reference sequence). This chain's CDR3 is CASSILKQGARGYTF. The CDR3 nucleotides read TGTGCCAGTAGTATACTTAAGCAGGGGGCCAGAGGCTACACCTTC. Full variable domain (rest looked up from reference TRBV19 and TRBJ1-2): DGGITQSPKYLFRKEGQNVTLSCEQNLNHDAMYWYRQDPGQGLRLIYYSQIVNDFQKGDIAEGYSVSREKKESFPLTVTSAQKNPTAFYLCASSILKQGARGYTFGSGTRLTVV.

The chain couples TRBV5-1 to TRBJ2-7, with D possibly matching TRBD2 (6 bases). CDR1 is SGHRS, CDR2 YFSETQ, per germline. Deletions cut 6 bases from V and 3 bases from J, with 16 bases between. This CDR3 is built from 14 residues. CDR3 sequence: CASTTGTWVYEQYF. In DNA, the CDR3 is TGCGCCAGCACCACCGGGACTTGGGTCTACGAGCAGTACTTC. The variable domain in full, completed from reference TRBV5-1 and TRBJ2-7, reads KAGVTQTPRYLIKTRGQQVTLSCSPISGHRSVSWYQQTPGQGLQFLFEYFSETQRNKGNFPGRFSGRQFSNSRSEMNVSTLELGDSALYLCASTTGTWVYEQYFGPGTRLTVT.

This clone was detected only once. CDR3 sequence (DNA): TGTGCCAGCAGCGCGACCAACAGGGTACACTATGGCTACACCTTC. Amino acid sequence: CASSATNRVHYGYTF. V is TRBV7-2 and J is TRBJ1-2, with a weak D call TRBD1 (6 bases). The V end lost 5 bases, the J end lost 3 bases, and 16 bases lay between the germline ends. This CDR3 contains 15 residues. Germline values: CDR1 SGHTA, CDR2 FQGNSA.